The 13 T cell receptor beta chains presented below share a single source sample, sequenced in a study of blood T cells in healthy people across ages. Next came a second PCR, run for about 6 to 11 cycles, which used a sample-barcoded 5' primer along with a J-beta primer mix. TCRdb ran MiXCR on the 5' RACE reads and lists one entry per CDR3 protein. The sample carries about 1.7 million distinct CDR3 sequences, roughly 28% recorded once. The sequenced sample was blood. These receptors originate from a woman under 40 in good health.

V and J are TRBV12-3 or TRBV12-4 and TRBJ1-4; D is possibly TRBD1 (5 bases). Trimming shortened V by 5 bases and J by 14 bases, and 12 bases separated the two germline ends. CDR3 length equals 11 residues. As DNA, the CDR3 is TGTGCCAGCAGTCAGGGATTCAAGCTGTTTTTT. It translates to CASSQGFKLFF.

V usage is TRBV2 and J usage is TRBJ1-4, with D perhaps TRBD1 (6 bases). Germline V lookup: CDR1 SNHLY, CDR2 FYNNEI. V was shortened by 5 bases and J by 0 bases, with 13 bases between the two germline ends. The CDR3 covers 16 residues. The CDR3 bases are TGTGCCAGCAGTTGGCAGGGGATAGCAACTAATGAAAAACTGTTTTTT. It specifies CASSWQGIATNEKLFF.

In its sample, this clonotype was seen a few times. The chain joins TRBV4-1 to TRBJ2-7; no reliable D call. Trimming cost V 1 base and J 3 bases, with 10 bases left between them. This CDR3 contains 14 residues. Germline values: CDR1 MGHRA, CDR2 YSYEKL. CDR3 sequence (DNA): TGCGCCAGCAGCCAAGGGGCCCAAAACTACGAGCAGTACTTC. It specifies CASSQGAQNYEQYF.

The sample holds many counts of this clonotype. V usage is TRBV7-2 and J usage is TRBJ2-7; 13 bases are a match to TRBD2. Germline-derived CDR1 and CDR2 are SGHTA and FQGNSA. With V trimmed by 0 bases and J by 1 base, 3 bases remained unmatched. The CDR3 sequence is 17 residues long. CDR3 DNA sequence: TGTGCCAGCAGCTTAGCAGGGACTAGCGGGGTATCCTACGAGCAGTACTTC. It translates to CASSLAGTSGVSYEQYF. The variable domain in full, completed from reference TRBV7-2 and TRBJ2-7, reads GAGVSQSPSNKVTEKGKDVELRCDPISGHTALYWYRQSLGQGLEFLIYFQGNSAPDKSGLPSDRFSAERTGGSVSTLTIQRTQQEDSAVYLCASSLAGTSGVSYEQYFGPGTRLTVT.

Comments on this clonotype: This may stem from a read error, because a much larger clone lies one nucleotide away. This chain's CDR3 is CASSLASTGIYEQYF. The CDR3 nucleotides read TGTGCCAGCAGCTTAGCGTCGACAGGGATCTACGAGCAGTACTTC. This chain connects TRBV7-2 to TRBJ2-7; 7 positions match TRBD1. The ends lost 0 bases at V and 3 bases at J; junction bases unmatched: 5. The CDR3 contains 15 residues. The V gene's germline CDR1 is SGHTA and CDR2 FQGNSA. Complete variable domain (other parts from reference TRBV7-2 and TRBJ2-7): GAGVSQSPSNKVTEKGKDVELRCDPISGHTALYWYRQSLGQGLEFLIYFQGNSAPDKSGLPSDRFSAERTGGSVSTLTIQRTQQEDSAVYLCASSLASTGIYEQYFGPGTRLTVT.

V and J are TRBV12-3 or TRBV12-4 and TRBJ1-1; 9 bases line up with TRBD1. The length of the CDR3 is 14 residues. The ends lost 5 bases at V and 11 bases at J; junction bases unmatched: 12. The CDR3 DNA sequence: TGTGCCAGCAGTCCTGACGGACAGGGGTCTTGGGCTTTCTTT. Translated, it gives CASSPDGQGSWAFF.

This clonotype has more than one count but fewer than ten. The chain employs TRBV24-1 and TRBJ2-5; D is unclear. The CDR3 is 14 amino acids. The germline V and J ends were trimmed by 4 bases and 5 bases, with 13 bases remaining between them. Per the germline V gene, CDR1 is KGHDR and CDR2 is SFDVKD. The CDR3 sequence is CATSDPTAGETQYF. Written as DNA, the CDR3 is TGTGCCACCAGTGACCCGACCGCCGGTGAGACCCAGTACTTC.

This clonotype was seen only a few times. This chain joins TRBV29-1 and TRBJ1-1; 7 bases align to TRBD1. Germline V gene sequence: CDR1 SQVTM, CDR2 ANQGSEA. Trimming cost V 4 bases and J 10 bases; bases outside gene matches: 15. The CDR3 has 14 residues. This chain's CDR3 is CSVARRQGVSGAFF. The CDR3 coding sequence is TGCAGCGTTGCCCGGAGGCAGGGGGTTAGTGGAGCTTTCTTT.

This clonotype was counted only a few times. The rearrangement links TRBV11-2 to TRBJ1-2; TRBD1 might be the D (5 bases). The V end was cut by 5 bases, the J end by 4 bases, with 20 bases between. Germline CDR1 is SGHAT and CDR2 is FQNNGV. There are 16 residues in the CDR3. CDR3 loop: CASSDLGRDLIYGYTF. Written as DNA, the CDR3 is TGTGCCAGCAGCGACCTGGGGAGGGACCTTATCTATGGCTACACCTTC.

The chain uses TRBV7-9 and TRBJ2-7; D not certain. V dropped 4 bases and J dropped 7 bases, with 11 bases sitting between them. Germline V gives CDR1 SEHNR, CDR2 FQNEAQ (reference sequence). The CDR3 extends over 12 amino acids. CDR3 sequence reads: CASSSVPWEQYF. The CDR3 region has the DNA TGTGCCAGCAGCTCGGTCCCTTGGGAGCAGTACTTC.

Worth noting for this clonotype: One junction end does not reproduce the germline sequence, and a read error may be involved. The V gene is TRBV12-3 or TRBV12-4, the J gene TRBJ1-5; 7 nucleotides align to TRBD1. This CDR3 region has 15 residues. CDR3 nucleotides: TGTGCCGGCAGTTCCAGGGGGTTGAGCAATCAGCCCCAGCATTTT. Residues: CAGSSRGLSNQPQHF.

This clonotype turned up a few times. The rearrangement joins TRBV9 to TRBJ1-2, with D uncertain. V shed 0 bases and J shed 2 bases, with 11 bases lying between them. The CDR3 is made up of 15 amino acids. The germline V gene encodes CDR1 SGDLS and CDR2 YYNGEE. In DNA form, the CDR3 reads TGTGCCAGCAGCGTAGAGGGCGCCGGCAACTATGGCTACACCTTC. Its protein product is CASSVEGAGNYGYTF.

Worth noting for this clonotype: This may come from a read error, since a much larger clone is one base off. V is TRBV18 and J is TRBJ2-1; 12 bases are a match to TRBD2. Judging by the DNA end, TRBJ2-7 fits better; the J call may be wrong. Per germline, CDR1 KGHSH and CDR2 LQKENI. The CDR3 contains 16 residues. The CDR3 region is CASSPTSGGTYNEQYF. CDR3 in DNA: TGTGCCAGCTCACCAACTAGCGGGGGGACCTACAATGAGCAGTACTTC.